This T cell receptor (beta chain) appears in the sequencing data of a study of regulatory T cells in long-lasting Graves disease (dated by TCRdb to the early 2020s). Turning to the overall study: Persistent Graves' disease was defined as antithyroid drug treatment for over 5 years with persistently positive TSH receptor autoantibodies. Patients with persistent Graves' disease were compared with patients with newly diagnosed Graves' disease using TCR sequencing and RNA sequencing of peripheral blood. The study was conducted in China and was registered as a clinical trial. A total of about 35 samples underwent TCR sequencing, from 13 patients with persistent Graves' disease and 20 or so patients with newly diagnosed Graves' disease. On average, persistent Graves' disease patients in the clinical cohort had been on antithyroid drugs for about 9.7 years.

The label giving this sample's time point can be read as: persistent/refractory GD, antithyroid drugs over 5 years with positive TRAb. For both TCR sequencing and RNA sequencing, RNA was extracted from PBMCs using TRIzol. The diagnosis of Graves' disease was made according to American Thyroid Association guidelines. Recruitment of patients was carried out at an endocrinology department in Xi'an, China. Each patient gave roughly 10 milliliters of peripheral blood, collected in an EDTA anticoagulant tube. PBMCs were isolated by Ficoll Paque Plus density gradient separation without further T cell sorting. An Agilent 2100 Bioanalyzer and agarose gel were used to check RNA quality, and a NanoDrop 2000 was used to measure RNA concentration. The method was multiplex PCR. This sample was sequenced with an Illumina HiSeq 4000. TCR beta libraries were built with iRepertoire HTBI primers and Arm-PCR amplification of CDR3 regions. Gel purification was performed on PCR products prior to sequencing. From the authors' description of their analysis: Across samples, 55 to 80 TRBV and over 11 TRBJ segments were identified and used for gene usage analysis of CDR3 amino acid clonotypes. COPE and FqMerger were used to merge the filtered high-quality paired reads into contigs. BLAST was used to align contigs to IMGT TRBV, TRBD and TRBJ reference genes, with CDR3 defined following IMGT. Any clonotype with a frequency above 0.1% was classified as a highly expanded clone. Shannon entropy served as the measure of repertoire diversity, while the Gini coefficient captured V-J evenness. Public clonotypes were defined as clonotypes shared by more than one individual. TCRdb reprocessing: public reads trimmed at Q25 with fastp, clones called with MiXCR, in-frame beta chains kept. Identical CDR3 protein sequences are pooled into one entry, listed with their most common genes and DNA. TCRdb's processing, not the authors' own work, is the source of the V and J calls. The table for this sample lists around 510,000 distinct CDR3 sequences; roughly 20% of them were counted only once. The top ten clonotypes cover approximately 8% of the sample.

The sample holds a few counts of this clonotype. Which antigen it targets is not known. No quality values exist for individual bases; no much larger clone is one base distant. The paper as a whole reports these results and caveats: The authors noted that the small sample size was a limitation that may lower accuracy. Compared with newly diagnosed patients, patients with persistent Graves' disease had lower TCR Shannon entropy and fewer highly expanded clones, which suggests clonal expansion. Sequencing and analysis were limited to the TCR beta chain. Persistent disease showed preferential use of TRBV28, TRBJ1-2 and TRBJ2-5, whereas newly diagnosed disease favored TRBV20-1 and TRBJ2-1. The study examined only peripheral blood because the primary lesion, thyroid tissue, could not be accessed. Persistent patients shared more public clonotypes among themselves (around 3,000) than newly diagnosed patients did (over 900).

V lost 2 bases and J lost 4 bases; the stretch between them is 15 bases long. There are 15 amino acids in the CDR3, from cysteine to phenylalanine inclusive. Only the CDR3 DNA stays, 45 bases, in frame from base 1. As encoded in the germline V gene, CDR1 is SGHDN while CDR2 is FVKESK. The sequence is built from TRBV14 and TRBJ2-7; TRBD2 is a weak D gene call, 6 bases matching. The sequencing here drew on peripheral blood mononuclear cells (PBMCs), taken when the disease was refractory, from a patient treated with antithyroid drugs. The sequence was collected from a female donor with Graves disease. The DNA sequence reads TGTGCCAGCAGCCAAACGGGAGTTCGGATGTACGAGCAGTACTTC. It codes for CASSQTGVRMYEQYF.